A single sample is the source of the 8 T cell receptor beta chains below, sequenced in a study of CD8+ T cells in alopecia areata. RNA was extracted and reverse transcribed into cDNA as the sequencing template. The table came from immunoSEQ multiplex PCR; TCRdb's copy has only in-frame clones and leaves some out. The sample lists 150,000 to 200,000 clones, 60% seen once, with approximately 1% in the top ten. The treatment was: oral pan-JAK inhibitor, 5-10 mg twice daily. The sequences come from CD4+ T cells sorted from blood, collected at week 24, from a patient treated with tofacitinib. All receptors come from a human donor with alopecia areata.

The CDR3 bases are TGTGCCATCAGATCCGGGACTCCCCAAGAGACCCAGTACTTC. Translating it yields CAIRSGTPQETQYF. The chain links TRBV10-3 to TRBJ2-5; a weak D match, TRBD2 (6 bases). The CDR3 contains 14 residues. Germline V gene sequence: CDR1 ENHRY, CDR2 SYGVKD. The V end was cut by 6 bases, the J end by 1 base, with 12 bases between.

The gene calls are TRBV5-4 and TRBJ1-2; 7 positions match TRBD1. V trimming: 6 bases; J trimming: 8 bases; junction bases outside the gene matches: 10. Germline V gene lookup returns CDR1 SGHNT and CDR2 YYREEE (reference sequence). The CDR3 totals 13 residues. The CDR3 region is CASNGAAGGGYTF. The CDR3 DNA reads as TGTGCCAGCAACGGGGCGGCAGGGGGAGGCTACACCTTC.

The sample holds many counts of this clone. This chain connects TRBV7-9 to TRBJ1-2, with unresolved D. CDR3 length: 12 residues. Trimming removed 11 bases at V and 2 bases at J, with 12 bases between. CDR1 SEHNR and CDR2 FQNEAQ come from the germline V gene (reference sequence). CDR3 amino acids: CAVQTENYGYTF. The CDR3 nucleotides read TGTGCCGTCCAGACGGAAAACTATGGCTACACCTTC.

V is TRBV4-3 and J is TRBJ2-1; the D gene could be TRBD1 or TRBD2 (5 bases each). V lost 2 bases, J lost 7 bases, and 15 bases lay in between. The CDR3 extends over 15 amino acids. Germline values: CDR1 LGHNA, CDR2 YSLEER. The CDR3 here is CASSQWSGPRNEQFF. The DNA of the CDR3 is TGCGCCAGCAGCCAATGGTCGGGACCCCGAAATGAGCAGTTCTTC.

The table lists this clone with a few counts. The genes are TRBV4-1 and TRBJ2-2, with a possible D match to TRBD2 (6 bases). V was clipped by 8 bases and J by 4 bases, with 14 bases between them. The CDR3 contains 14 residues. The germline CDR1 and CDR2 sequences are MGHRA and YSYEKL. The CDR3 here is CASGGTSFTGELFF. Written as DNA, the CDR3 is TGCGCCAGCGGGGGGACCTCTTTCACCGGGGAGCTGTTTTTT.

The genes are TRBV9 and TRBJ2-1, with D perhaps assigned TRBD1 or TRBD2 (5 bases each). This CDR3 comprises 15 residues. The V gene lost 2 bases and the J gene lost 4 bases, with 13 bases spanning the gap. Germline lookup yields CDR1 SGDLS and CDR2 YYNGEE. DNA of the CDR3: TGTGCCAGCAGCGTCGACAGCGGCCATTACAATGAGCAGTTCTTC. This sequence encodes CASSVDSGHYNEQFF.

V is TRBV30 and J is TRBJ1-2; TRBD1 agrees at 9 bases. CDR1 and CDR2 from the germline V gene are GTSNPN and SVGIG (reference sequence). The CDR3 has 15 residues. Unmatched junction bases numbered 8, after V lost 2 bases and J lost 4 bases. CDR3 sequence (DNA): TGTGCCTGGAGTCTAGAGACAGGGGGTGTCTATGGCTACACCTTC. Amino acids: CAWSLETGGVYGYTF. Full variable domain (remainder filled in from reference TRBV30 and TRBJ1-2): SQTIHQWPATLVQPVGSPLSLECTVEGTSNPNLYWYRQAAGRGLQLLFYSVGIGQISSEVPQNLSASRPQDRQFILSSKKLLLSDSGFYLCAWSLETGGVYGYTFGSGTRLTVV.

There are a few counts of this clone. V is TRBV29-1 and J is TRBJ2-7; no definite D call. In germline, CDR1 is SQVTM, CDR2 ANQGSEA. The CDR3 totals 12 residues. Trimming took 5 bases from V and 3 from J, leaving 11 bases between them. In DNA form, the CDR3 reads TGCAGCGTTCTGTTGGGCGGCTACGAGCAGTACTTC. Translated: CSVLLGGYEQYF.